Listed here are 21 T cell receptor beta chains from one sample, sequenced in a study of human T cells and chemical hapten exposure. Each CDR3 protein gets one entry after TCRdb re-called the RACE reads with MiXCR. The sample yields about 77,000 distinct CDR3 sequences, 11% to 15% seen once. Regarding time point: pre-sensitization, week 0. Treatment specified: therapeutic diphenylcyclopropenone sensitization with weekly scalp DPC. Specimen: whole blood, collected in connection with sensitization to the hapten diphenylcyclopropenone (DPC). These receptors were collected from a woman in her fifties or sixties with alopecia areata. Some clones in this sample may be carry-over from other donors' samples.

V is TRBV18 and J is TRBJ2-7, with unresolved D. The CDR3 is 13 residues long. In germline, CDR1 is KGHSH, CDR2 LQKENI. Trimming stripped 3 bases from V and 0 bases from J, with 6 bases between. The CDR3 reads CASSPSGSYEQYF. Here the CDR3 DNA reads TGTGCCAGCTCACCCTCGGGCTCCTACGAGCAGTACTTC.

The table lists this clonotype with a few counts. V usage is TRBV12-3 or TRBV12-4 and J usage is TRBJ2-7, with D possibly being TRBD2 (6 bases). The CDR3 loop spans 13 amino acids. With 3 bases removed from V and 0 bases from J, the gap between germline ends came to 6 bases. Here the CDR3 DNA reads TGTGCCAGCAGTTTGCGGGACTCCTACGAGCAGTACTTC. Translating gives CASSLRDSYEQYF.

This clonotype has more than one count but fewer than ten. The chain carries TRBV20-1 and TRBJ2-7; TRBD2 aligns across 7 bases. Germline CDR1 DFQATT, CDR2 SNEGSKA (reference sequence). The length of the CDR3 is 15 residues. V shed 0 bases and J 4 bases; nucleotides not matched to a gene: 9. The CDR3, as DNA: TGCAGTGCTAGAGATGCCGGGCAGGGAGGGTACGAGCAGTACTTC. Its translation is CSARDAGQGGYEQYF.

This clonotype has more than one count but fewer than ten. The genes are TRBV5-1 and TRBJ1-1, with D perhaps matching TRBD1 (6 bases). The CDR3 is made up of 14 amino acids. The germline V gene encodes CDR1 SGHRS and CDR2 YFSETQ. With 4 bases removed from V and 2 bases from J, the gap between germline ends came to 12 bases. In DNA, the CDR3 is TGCGCCAGCAGCAGAACAGGGATTAACACTGAAGCTTTCTTT. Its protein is CASSRTGINTEAFF.

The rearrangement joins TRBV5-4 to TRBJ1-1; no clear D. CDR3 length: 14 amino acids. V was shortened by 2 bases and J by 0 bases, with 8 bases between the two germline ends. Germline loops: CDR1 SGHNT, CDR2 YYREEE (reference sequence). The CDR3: CASSFGQMNTEAFF. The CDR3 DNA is TGTGCCAGCAGCTTTGGGCAGATGAACACTGAAGCTTTCTTT.

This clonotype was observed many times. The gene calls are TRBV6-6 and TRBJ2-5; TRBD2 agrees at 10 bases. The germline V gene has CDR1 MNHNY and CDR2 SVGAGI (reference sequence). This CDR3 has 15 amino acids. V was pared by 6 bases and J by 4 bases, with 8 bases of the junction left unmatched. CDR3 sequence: CASRTLAGAGETQYF. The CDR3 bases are TGTGCCAGCAGGACCCTAGCGGGAGCCGGAGAGACCCAGTACTTC.

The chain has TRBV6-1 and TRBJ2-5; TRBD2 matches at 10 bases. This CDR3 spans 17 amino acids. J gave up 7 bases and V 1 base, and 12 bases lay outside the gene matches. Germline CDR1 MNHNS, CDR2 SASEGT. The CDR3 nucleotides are TGTGCCAGCAGTGAAGAAGGAACTAGCGGGATGGGAGGGACCCAGTACTTC. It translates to CASSEEGTSGMGGTQYF.

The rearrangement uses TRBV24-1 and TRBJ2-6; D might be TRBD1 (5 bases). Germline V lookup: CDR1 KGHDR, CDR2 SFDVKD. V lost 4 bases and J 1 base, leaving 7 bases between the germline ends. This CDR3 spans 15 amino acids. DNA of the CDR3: TGTGCCACCAGTGAATACAGGTCTGGGGCCAACGTCCTGACTTTC. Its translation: CATSEYRSGANVLTF.

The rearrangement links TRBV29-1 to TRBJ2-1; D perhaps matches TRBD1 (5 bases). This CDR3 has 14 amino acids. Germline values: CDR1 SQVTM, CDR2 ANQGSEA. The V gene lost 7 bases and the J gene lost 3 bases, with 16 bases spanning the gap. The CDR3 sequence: CSARQSISYNEQFF. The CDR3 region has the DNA TGCAGCGCCCGACAGTCCATCAGCTACAATGAGCAGTTCTTC.

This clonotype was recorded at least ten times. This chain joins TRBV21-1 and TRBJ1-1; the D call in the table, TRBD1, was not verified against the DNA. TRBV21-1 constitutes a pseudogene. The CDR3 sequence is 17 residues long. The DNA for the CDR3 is TGTGCCAGCAGCAAAGCCCGGGGGAATCAGATGAACACTGAAGCTTTCTTT. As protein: CASSKARGNQMNTEAFF.

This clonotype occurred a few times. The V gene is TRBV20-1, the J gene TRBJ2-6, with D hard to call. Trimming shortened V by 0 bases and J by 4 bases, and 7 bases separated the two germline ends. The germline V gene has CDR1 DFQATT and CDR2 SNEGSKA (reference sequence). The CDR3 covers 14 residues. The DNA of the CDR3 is TGCAGTGCTAGAGATTTTTCCGGGGCCAACGTCCTGACTTTC. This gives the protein CSARDFSGANVLTF.

The CDR3 sequence is CASSLGGQGPLHF. The CDR3 nucleotides read TGTGCCAGCAGCTTAGGTGGACAGGGTCCCCTCCACTTT. The chain employs TRBV7-2 and TRBJ1-6, with TRBD1 matching 8 bases. J gave up 13 bases and V 1 base, and 3 bases lay outside the gene matches. The CDR3 covers 13 residues. From germline, CDR1 is SGHTA and CDR2 FQGNSA.

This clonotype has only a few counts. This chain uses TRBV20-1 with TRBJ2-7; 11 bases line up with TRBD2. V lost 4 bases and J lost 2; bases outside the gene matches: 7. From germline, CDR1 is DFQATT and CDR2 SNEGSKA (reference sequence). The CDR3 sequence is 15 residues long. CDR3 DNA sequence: TGCAGTGCTATTAGAGGGACTAGCGGTGCCTACGAGCAGTACTTC. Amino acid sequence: CSAIRGTSGAYEQYF.

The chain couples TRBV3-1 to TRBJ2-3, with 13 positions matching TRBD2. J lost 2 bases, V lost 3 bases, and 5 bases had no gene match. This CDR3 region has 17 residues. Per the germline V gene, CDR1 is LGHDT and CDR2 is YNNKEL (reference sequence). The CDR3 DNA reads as TGTGCCAGCAGCCAGACTGGACTAGCGGGAGACACAGATACGCAGTATTTT. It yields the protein CASSQTGLAGDTDTQYF.

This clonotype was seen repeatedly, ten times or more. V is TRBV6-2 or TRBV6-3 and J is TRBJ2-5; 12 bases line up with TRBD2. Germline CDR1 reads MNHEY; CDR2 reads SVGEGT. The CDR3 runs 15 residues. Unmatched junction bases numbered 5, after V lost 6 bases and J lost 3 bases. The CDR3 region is CASRPSGRAEETQYF. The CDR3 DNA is TGTGCCAGCAGACCTAGCGGGAGGGCCGAAGAGACCCAGTACTTC.

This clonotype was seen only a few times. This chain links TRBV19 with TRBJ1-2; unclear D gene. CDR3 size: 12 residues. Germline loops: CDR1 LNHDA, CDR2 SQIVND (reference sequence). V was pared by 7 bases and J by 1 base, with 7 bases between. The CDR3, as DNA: TGTGCCAGTATGTGGAGTAACTATGGCTACACCTTC. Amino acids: CASMWSNYGYTF. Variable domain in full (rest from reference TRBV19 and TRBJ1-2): DGGITQSPKYLFRKEGQNVTLSCEQNLNHDAMYWYRQDPGQGLRLIYYSQIVNDFQKGDIAEGYSVSREKKESFPLTVTSAQKNPTAFYLCASMWSNYGYTFGSGTRLTVV.

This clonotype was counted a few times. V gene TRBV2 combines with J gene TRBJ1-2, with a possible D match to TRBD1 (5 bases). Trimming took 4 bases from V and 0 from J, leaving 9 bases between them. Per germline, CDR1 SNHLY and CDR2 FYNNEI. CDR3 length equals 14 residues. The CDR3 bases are TGTGCCAGCAGTGTACAGGCGGCTAACTATGGCTACACCTTC. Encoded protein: CASSVQAANYGYTF.

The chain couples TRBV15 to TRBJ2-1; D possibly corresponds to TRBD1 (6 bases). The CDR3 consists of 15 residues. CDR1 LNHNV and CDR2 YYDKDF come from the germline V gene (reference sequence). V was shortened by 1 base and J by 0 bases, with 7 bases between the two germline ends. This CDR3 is CATSRVRGSYNEQFF. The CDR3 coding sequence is TGTGCCACCAGCAGAGTCAGGGGCTCCTACAATGAGCAGTTCTTC.

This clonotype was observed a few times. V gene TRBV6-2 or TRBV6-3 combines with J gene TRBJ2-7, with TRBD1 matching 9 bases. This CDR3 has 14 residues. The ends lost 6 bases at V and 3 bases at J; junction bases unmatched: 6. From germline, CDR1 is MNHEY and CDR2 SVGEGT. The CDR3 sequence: CASSHGQGNYEQYF. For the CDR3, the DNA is TGTGCCAGCAGCCATGGACAGGGGAACTACGAGCAGTACTTC.

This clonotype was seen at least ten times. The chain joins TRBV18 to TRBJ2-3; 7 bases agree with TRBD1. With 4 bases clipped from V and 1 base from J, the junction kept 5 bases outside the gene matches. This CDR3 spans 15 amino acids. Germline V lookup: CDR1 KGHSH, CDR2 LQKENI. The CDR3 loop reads CASSQFGQGTDTQYF. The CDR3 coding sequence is TGTGCCAGCTCACAATTCGGACAGGGCACAGATACGCAGTATTTT.

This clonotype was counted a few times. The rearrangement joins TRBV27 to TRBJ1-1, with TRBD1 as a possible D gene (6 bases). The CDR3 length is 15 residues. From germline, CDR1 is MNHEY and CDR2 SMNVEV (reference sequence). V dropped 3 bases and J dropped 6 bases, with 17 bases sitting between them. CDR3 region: CASSFIAGGTSEAFF. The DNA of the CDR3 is TGTGCCAGCAGTTTTATCGCTGGGGGGACATCTGAAGCTTTCTTT.